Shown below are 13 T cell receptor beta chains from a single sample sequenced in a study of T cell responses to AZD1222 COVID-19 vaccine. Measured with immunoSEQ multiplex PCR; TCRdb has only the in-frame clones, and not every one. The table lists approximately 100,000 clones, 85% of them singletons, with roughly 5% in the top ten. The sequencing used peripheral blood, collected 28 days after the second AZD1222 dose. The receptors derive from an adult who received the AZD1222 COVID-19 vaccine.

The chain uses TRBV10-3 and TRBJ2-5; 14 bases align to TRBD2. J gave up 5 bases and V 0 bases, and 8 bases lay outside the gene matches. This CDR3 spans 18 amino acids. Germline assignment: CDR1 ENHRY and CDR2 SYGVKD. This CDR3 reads CAISESQTSGGARETQYF. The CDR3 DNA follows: TGTGCCATCAGTGAGTCACAGACTAGCGGGGGGGCCCGGGAGACCCAGTACTTC.

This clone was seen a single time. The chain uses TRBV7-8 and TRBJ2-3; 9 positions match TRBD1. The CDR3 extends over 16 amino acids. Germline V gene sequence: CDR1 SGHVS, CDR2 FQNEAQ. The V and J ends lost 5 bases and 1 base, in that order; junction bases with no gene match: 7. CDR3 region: CASSGTGNFRTDTQYF. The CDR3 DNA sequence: TGTGCCAGCAGCGGGACAGGGAATTTTCGCACAGATACGCAGTATTTT.

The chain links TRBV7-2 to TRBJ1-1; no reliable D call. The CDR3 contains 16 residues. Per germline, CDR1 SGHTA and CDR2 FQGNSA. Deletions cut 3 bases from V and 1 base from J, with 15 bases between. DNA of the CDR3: TGTGCCAGCAGCTTTCCCCCGGCCCCAGGGAACACTGAAGCTTTCTTT. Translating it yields CASSFPPAPGNTEAFF. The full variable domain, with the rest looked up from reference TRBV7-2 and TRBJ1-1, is GAGVSQSPSNKVTEKGKDVELRCDPISGHTALYWYRQSLGQGLEFLIYFQGNSAPDKSGLPSDRFSAERTGGSVSTLTIQRTQQEDSAVYLCASSFPPAPGNTEAFFGQGTRLTVV.

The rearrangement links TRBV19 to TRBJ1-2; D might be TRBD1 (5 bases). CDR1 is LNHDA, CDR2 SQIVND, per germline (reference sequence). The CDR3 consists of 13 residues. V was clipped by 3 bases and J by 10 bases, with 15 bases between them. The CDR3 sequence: CASSIRGEGVYTF. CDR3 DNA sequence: TGTGCCAGTAGTATTCGGGGCGAGGGCGTCTACACCTTC.

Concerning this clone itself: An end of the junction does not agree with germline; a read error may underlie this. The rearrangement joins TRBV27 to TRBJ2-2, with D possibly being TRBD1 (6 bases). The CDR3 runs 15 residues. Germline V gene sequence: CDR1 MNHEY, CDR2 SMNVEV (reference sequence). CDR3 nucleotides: TGTGCCAGCAGTAAACGACAGGTTGAACACCGGGGAGCTGTTTTT. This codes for CASSKRQVEHRGAVF.

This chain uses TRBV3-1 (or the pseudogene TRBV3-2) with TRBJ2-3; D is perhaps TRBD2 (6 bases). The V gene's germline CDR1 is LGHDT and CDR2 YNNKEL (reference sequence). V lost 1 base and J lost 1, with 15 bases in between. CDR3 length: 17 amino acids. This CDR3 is CASSQVFGGKGTDTQYF. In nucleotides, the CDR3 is TGTGCCAGCAGCCAAGTCTTCGGGGGAAAAGGCACAGATACGCAGTATTTT.

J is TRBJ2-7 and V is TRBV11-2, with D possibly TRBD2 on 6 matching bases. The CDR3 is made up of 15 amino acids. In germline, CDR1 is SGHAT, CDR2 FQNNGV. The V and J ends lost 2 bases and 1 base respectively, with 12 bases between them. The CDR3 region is CASSLLVGLSYEQYF. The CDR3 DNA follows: TGTGCCAGCAGCTTACTCGTGGGACTGTCCTACGAGCAGTACTTC. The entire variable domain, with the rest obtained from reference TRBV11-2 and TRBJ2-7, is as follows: EAGVAQSPRYKIIEKRQSVAFWCNPISGHATLYWYQQILGQGPKLLIQFQNNGVVDDSQLPKDRFSAERLKGVDSTLKIQPAKLEDSAVYLCASSLLVGLSYEQYFGPGTRLTVT.

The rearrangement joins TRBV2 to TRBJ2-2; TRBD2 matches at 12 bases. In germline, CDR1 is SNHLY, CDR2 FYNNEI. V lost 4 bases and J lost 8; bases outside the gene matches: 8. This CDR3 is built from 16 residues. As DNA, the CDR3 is TGTGCCAGCAGTGGGGGACTAGCGGGTTCCCAAGGGGAGCTGTTTTTT. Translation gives CASSGGLAGSQGELFF.

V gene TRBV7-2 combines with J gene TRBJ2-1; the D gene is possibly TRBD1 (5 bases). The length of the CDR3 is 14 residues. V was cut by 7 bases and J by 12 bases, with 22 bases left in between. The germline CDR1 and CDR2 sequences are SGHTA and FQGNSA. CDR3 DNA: TGTGCCAGCACCCCACAGGCGACAGCTTGGGCGCAGTTCTTC. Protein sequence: CASTPQATAWAQFF. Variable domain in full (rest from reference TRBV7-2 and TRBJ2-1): GAGVSQSPSNKVTEKGKDVELRCDPISGHTALYWYRQSLGQGLEFLIYFQGNSAPDKSGLPSDRFSAERTGGSVSTLTIQRTQQEDSAVYLCASTPQATAWAQFFGPGTRLTVL.

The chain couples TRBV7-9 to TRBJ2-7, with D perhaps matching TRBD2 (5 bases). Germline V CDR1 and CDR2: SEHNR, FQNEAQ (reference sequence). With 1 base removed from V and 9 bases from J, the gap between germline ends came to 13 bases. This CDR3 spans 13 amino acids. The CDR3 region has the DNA TGTGCCAGCAGCTTAGGAGGGCAGCCTGGGCAGTACTTC. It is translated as CASSLGGQPGQYF.

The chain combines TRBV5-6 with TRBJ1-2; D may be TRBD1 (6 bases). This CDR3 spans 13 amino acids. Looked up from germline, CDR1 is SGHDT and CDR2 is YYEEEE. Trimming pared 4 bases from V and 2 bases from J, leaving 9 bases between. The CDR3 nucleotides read TGTGCCAGCAGCGCGGGACAAAACTATGGCTACACCTTC. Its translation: CASSAGQNYGYTF.

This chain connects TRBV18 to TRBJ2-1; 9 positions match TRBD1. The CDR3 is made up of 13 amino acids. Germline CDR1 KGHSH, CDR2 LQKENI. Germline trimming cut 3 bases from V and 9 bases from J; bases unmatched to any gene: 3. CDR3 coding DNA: TGTGCCAGCTCACCGGGACAGGGCAGTGAGCAGTTCTTC. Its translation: CASSPGQGSEQFF. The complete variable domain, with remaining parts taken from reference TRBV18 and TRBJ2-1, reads NAGVMQNPRHLVRRRGQEARLRCSPMKGHSHVYWYRQLPEEGLKFMVYLQKENIIDESGMPKERFSAEFPKEGPSILRIQQVVRGDSAAYFCASSPGQGSEQFFGPGTRLTVL.

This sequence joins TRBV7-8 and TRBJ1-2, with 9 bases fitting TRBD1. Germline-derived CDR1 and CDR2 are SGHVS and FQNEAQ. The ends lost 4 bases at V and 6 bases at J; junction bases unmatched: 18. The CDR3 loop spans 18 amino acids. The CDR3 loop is CASSSRSTGGKSRDGYTF. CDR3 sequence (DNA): TGTGCCAGCAGCTCCCGCTCGACAGGGGGTAAATCACGGGATGGCTACACCTTC.